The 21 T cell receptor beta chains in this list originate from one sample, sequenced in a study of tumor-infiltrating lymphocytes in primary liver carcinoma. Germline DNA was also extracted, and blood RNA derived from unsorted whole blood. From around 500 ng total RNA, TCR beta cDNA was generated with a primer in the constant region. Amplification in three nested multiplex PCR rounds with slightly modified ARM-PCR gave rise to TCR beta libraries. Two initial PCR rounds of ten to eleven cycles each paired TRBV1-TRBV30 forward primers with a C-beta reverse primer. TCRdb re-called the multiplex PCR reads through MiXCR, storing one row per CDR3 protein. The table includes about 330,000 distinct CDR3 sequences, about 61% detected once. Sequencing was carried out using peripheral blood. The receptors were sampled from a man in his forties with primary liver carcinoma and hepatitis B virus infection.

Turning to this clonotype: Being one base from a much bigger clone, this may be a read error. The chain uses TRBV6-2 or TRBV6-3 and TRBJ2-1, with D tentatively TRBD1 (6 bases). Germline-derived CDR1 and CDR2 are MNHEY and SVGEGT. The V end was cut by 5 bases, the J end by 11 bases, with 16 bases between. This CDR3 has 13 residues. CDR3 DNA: TGTGCCAGCAGTAGAAACACAGGGAATCAGCAGTTCTTC. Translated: CASSRNTGNQQFF.

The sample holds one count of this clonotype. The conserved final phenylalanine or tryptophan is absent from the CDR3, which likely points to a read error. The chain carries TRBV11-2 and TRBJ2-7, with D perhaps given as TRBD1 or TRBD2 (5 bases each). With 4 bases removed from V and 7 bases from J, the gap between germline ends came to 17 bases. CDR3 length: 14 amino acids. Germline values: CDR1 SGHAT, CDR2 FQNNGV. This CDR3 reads CASSSQAGSYEQYS. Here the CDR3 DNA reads TGTGCCAGCAGCTCGCAAGCAGGGAGCTATGAGCAGTACTCC.

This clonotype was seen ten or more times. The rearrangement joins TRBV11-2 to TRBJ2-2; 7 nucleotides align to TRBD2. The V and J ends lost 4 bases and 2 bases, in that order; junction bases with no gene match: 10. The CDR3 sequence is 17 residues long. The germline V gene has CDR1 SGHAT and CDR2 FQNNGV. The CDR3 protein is CASSSRRSGLNTGELFF. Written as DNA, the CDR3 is TGTGCCAGCAGCTCGAGAAGATCGGGACTAAACACCGGGGAGCTGTTTTTT.

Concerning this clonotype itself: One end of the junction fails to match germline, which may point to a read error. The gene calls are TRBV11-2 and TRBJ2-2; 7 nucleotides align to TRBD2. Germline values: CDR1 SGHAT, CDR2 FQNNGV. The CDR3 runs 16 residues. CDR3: CASRLDWREHTGELFF. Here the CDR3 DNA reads TGTGCCAGCAGATTAGATTGGCGGGAGCACACCGGGGAGCTATTTTTT.

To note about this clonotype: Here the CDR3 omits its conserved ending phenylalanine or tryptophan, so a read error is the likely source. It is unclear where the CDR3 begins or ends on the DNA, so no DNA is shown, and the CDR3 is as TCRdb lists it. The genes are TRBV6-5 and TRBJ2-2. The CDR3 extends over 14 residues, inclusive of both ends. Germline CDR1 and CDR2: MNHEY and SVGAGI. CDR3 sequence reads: CASSYAQSTGELLY.

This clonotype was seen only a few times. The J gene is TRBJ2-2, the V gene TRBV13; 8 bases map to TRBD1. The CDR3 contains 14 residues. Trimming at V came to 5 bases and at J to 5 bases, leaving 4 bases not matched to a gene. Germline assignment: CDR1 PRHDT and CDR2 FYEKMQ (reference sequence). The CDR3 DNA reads TGTGCCAGCAGCGACAGGGGATATACCGGGGAGCTGTTTTTT. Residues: CASSDRGYTGELFF.

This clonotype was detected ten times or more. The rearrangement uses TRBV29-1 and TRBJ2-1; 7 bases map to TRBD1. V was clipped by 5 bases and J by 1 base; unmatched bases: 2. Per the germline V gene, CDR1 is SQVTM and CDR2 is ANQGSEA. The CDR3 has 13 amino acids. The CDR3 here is CSVSTGSYNEQFF. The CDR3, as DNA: TGCAGCGTTTCGACAGGGTCCTACAATGAGCAGTTCTTC.

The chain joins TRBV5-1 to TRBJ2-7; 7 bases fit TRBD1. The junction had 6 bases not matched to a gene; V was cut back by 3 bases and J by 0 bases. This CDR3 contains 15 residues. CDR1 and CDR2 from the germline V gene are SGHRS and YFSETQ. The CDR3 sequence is CASSYGQESSYEQYF. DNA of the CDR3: TGCGCCAGCAGCTATGGACAGGAGAGCTCCTACGAGCAGTACTTC.

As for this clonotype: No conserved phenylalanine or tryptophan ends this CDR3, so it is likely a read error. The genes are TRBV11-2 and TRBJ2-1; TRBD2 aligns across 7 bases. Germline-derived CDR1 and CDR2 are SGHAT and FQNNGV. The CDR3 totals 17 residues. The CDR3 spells CASSLSPLARSYNGQFL. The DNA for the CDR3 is TGTGCCAGCAGCTTATCCCCACTAGCGCGCTCCTACAATGGGCAGTTCCTC.

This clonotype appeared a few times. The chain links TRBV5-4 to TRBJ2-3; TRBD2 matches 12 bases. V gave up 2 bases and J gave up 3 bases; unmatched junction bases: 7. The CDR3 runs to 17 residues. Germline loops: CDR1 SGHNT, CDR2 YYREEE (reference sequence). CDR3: CASSFLASGRGTDTQYF. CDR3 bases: TGTGCCAGCAGCTTTTTGGCTAGCGGGAGGGGAACAGATACGCAGTATTTT.

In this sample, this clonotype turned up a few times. In DNA form, the CDR3 reads TGTGCCTGGCACGGTGACAGGGCCGAGACCCAGTACTTC. Translating it yields CAWHGDRAETQYF. The chain is built from TRBV30 and TRBJ2-5, with 7 bases aligning to TRBD1. The CDR3 has 13 residues. After removal of 5 bases from V and 5 bases from J, the junction contained 8 bases not matched to a gene. The germline V gene encodes CDR1 GTSNPN and CDR2 SVGIG (reference sequence).

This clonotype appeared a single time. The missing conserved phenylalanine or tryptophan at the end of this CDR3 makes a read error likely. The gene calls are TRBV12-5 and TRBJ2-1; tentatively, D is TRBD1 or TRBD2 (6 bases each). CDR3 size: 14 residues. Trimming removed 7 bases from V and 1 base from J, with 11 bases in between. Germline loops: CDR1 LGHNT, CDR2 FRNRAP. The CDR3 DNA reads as TGTGCTAGTGCCGAAGGGGGGTCCTACAATGAGCAGTTCATC. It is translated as CASAEGGSYNEQFI.

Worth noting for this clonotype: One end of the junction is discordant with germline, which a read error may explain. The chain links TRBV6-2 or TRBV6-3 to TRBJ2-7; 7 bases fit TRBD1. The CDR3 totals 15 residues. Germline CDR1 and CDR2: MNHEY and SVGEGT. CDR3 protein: CAGSYHLDRAYEQYF. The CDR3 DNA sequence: TGTGCCGGTAGTTACCATCTAGACAGGGCATACGAGCAGTATTTC.

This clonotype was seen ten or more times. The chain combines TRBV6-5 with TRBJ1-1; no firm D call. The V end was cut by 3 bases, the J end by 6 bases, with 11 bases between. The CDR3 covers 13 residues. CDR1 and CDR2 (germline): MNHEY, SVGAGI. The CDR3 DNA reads TGTGCCAGCAGTTATGACGGCGGGGCTGAAGCTTTCTTT. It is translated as CASSYDGGAEAFF.

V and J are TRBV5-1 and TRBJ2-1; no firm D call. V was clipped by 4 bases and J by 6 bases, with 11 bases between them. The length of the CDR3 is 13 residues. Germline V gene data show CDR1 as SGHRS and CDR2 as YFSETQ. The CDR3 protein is CASSGVRFNEQFF. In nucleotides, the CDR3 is TGCGCCAGCAGCGGCGTCCGGTTCAATGAGCAGTTCTTC.

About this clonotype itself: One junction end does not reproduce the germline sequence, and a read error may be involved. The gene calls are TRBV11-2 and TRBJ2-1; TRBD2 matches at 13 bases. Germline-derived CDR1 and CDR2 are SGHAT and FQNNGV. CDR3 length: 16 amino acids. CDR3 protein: CTSNLSLAGGPGEQFF. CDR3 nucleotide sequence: TGTACCAGCAACTTATCACTAGCGGGAGGGCCGGGTGAGCAGTTCTTC.

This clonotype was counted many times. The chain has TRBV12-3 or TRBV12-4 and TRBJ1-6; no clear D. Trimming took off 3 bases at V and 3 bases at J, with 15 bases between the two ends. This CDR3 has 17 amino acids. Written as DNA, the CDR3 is TGTGCCAGCAGTTTTGATGCCCGAGACTTCTATAATTCACCCCTCCACTTT. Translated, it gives CASSFDARDFYNSPLHF.

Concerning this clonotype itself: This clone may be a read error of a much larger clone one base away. CDR3 coding DNA: TGCGCCAGCAGGCTGCGGACGGGACTCACCGGGGACCTGTTTTTT. It translates to CASRLRTGLTGDLFF. The chain carries TRBV5-1 and TRBJ2-2; TRBD2 is a possible D gene (6 bases). The germline V gene encodes CDR1 SGHRS and CDR2 YFSETQ. The length of the CDR3 is 15 residues. The entire variable domain, with the rest obtained from reference TRBV5-1 and TRBJ2-2, is as follows: KAGVTQTPRYLIKTRGQQVTLSCSPISGHRSVSWYQQTPGQGLQFLFEYFSETQRNKGNFPGRFSGRQFSNSRSEMNVSTLELGDSALYLCASRLRTGLTGDLFFGEGSRLTVL.

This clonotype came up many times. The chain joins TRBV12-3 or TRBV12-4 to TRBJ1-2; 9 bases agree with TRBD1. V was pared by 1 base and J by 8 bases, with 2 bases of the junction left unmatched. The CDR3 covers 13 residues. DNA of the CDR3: TGTGCCAGCAGTTTAGGGACAGGGGCGGGCTACACCTTC. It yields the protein CASSLGTGAGYTF.

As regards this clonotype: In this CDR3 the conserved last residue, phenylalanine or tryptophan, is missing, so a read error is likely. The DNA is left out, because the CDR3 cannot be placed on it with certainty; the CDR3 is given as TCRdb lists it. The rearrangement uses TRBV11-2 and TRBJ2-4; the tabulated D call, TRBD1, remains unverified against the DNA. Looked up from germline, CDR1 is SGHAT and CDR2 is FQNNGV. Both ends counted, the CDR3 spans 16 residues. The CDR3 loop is CASSPGSSLAKNIQNS.

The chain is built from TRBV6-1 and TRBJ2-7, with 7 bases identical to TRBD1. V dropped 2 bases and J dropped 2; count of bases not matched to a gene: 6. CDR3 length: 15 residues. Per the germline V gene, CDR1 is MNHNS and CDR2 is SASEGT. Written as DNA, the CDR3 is TGTGCCAGCAGTGAACCTAGGACAGGAGCCTACGAGCAGTACTTC. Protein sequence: CASSEPRTGAYEQYF.